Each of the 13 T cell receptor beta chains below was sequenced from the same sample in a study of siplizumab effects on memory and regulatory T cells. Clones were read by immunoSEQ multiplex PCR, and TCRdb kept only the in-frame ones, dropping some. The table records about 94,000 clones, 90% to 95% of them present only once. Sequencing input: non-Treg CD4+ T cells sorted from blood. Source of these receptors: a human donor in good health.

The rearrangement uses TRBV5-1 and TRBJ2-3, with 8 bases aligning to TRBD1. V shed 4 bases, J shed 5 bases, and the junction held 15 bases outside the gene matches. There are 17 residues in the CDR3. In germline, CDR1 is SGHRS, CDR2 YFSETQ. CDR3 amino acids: CASSPQGAWRVGDTQYF. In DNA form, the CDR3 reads TGCGCCAGCAGCCCGCAGGGGGCCTGGAGGGTTGGAGATACGCAGTATTTT.

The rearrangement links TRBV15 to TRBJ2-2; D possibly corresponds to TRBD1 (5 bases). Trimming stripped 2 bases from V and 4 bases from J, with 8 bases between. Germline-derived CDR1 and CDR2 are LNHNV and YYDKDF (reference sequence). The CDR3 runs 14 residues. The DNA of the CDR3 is TGTGCCACCAGCAGACGACAGAGCACCGGGGAGCTGTTTTTT. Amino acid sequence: CATSRRQSTGELFF.

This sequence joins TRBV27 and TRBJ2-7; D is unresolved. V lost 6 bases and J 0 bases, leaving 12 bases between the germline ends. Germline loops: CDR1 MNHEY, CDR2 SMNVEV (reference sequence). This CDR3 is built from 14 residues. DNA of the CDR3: TGTGCCAGCAGGCAGGCGGCCAGCTCCTACGAGCAGTACTTC. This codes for CASRQAASSYEQYF.

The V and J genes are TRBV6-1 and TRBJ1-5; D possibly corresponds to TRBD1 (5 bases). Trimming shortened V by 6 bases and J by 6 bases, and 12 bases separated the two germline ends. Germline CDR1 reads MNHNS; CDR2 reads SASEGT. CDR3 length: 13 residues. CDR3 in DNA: TGTGCCAGCAGATCAGGGTTGGGTCAGCCCCAGCATTTT. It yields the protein CASRSGLGQPQHF.

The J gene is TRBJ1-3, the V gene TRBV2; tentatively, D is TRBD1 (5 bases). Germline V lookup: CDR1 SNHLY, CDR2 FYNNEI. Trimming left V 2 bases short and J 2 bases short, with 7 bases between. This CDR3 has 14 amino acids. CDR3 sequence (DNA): TGTGCCAGCAGTGAACAGGGAACTGGAAACACCATATATTTT. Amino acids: CASSEQGTGNTIYF.

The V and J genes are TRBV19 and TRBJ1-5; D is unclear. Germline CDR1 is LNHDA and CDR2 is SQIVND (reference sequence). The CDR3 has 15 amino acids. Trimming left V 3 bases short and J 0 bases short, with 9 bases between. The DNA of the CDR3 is TGTGCCAGTAGTATTAGTCACCCTAGCAATCAGCCCCAGCATTTT. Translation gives CASSISHPSNQPQHF.

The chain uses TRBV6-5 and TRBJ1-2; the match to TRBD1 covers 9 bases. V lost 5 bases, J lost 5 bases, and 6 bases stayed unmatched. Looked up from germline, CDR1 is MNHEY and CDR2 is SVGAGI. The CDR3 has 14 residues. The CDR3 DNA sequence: TGTGCCAGCAGTGCCCGGGACAGGGTGTATGGCTACACCTTC. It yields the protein CASSARDRVYGYTF.

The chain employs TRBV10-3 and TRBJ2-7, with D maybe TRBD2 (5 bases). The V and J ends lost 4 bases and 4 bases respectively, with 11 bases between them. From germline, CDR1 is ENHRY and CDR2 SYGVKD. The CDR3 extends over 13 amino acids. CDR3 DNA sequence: TGTGCCATCAGTGTGAAAGGGAGTTACGAGCAGTACTTC. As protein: CAISVKGSYEQYF.

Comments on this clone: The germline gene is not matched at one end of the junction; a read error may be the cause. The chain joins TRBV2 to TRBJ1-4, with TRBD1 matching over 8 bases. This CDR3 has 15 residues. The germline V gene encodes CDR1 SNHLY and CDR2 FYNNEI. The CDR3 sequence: CASRKAGGRSEKLLF. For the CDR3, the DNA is TGTGCCAGCAGAAAGGCAGGGGGCAGGAGTGAAAAACTGCTTTTT.

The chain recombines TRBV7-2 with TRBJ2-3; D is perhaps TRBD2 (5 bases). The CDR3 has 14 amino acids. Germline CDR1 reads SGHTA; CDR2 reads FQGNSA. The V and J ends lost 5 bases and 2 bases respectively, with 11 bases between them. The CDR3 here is CASSPDSHTDTQYF. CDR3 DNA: TGTGCCAGCAGCCCGGACTCTCACACAGATACGCAGTATTTT.

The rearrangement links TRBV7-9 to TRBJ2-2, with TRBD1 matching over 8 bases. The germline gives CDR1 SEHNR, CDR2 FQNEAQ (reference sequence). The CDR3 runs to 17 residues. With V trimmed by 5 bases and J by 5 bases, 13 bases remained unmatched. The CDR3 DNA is TGTGCCAGCAGCCATTTCGTTACAGGGGGTAAAACCGGGGAGCTGTTTTTT. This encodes CASSHFVTGGKTGELFF.

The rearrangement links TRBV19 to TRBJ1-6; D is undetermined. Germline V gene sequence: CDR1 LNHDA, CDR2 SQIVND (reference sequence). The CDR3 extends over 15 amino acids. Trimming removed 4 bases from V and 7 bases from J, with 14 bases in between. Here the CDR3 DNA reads TGTGCCAGTAGTACGGATCCAGCTAGCAATTCACCCCTCCACTTT. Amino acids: CASSTDPASNSPLHF.

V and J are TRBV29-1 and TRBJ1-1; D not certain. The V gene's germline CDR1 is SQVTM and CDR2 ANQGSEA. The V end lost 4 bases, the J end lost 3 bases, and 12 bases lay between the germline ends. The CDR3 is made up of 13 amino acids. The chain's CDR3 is CSVGPLPHTEAFF. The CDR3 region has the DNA TGCAGCGTTGGACCCCTCCCGCACACTGAAGCTTTCTTT.